This T cell receptor (beta chain) derives from a study of cytomegalovirus exposure and HLA in healthy donors. Study observations and caveats: The HLA-A and HLA-B alleles of most subjects were reportedly predicted accurately from TCR beta sequences. Cytomegalovirus association was listed for 164 TCR beta chains.

The sample holds one count of this clone. What it binds is not known. The CDR3 consists of 15 residues. Germline V gives CDR1 SGDLS, CDR2 YYNGEE. Trimming took 4 bases from V and 2 from J; bases not matched to a gene: 5. The primer mix had 60 Vbeta and 13 Jbeta primers. Generated by immunoSEQ multiplex PCR, the TCRdb table keeps only in-frame clones and is missing some. The repertoire holds about 200,000 clones, about four fifths seen once, with 0.9% to 1.2% in the top ten. The specimen sequenced was PBMCs. The J gene is TRBJ2-7, the V gene TRBV9; 11 bases are shared with TRBD2. This clonotype was obtained from a middle-aged woman in good health and CMV-seronegative. In DNA, the CDR3 is TGTGCCAGCAGCAGGACTAGCGGGTCGGCCTACGAGCAGTACTTC. Translated: CASSRTSGSAYEQYF.